This is a list of T cell receptor beta chains from one sample in a study of cytomegalovirus exposure and HLA in healthy donors. Data came from immunoSEQ multiplex PCR; TCRdb stores just in-frame clones and leaves some out. The sample includes 150,000 or so clones, roughly 72% of them seen just once. Specimen: PBMCs. The source is a man younger than 45 in good health and CMV-seronegative. The CDR3 runs from the conserved cysteine through the conserved F or W. The D gene is left open where the match is weak. Only some rows state a clone size, as once, few, many or a class for expanded clones.

DNA | CDR3 | J | V | D | size
TGTGCCAGCAGCCGTGCAGGGGAGACCCAGTACTTC | CASSRAGETQYF | TRBJ2-5 | TRBV7-6 | . | .
TGTGCCAGCAGTCCGACAGGGGGTGAAGAAAAACTGTTTTTT | CASSPTGGEEKLFF | TRBJ1-4 | TRBV6-5 | TRBD1 | .
TGTGCCAGCAGCTTAACAGACAATGAGCAGTTCTTC | CASSLTDNEQFF | TRBJ2-1 | TRBV7-9 | . | .
TGCGCCAGCAGCCAAGGAGGAGGCGGGGGGGCTGGTGATACGCAGTATTTT | CASSQGGGGGAGDTQYF | TRBJ2-3 | TRBV4-3 | TRBD2 | .
TGTGCCACCACTGACTCGTCCAGCGGGAACTACGAGCAGTACTTC | CATTDSSSGNYEQYF | TRBJ2-7 | TRBV15 | TRBD2 | .
TGTGCCATCAGTGGTCAATCCTACGAGCAGTACTTC | CAISGQSYEQYF | TRBJ2-7 | TRBV10-3 | . | .
TGTGCCAGTAGTCGGGCTAGCGGGGGTATTTATAATGAGCAGTTCTTC | CASSRASGGIYNEQFF | TRBJ2-1 | TRBV19 | TRBD2 | .
TGTGCCAGTAGTATATTACAGGGCGATGAGCAGTTCTTC | CASSILQGDEQFF | TRBJ2-1 | TRBV19 | . | .
TGTGCCAGCAGCATGACTAGTATAGATACGCAGTATTTT | CASSMTSIDTQYF | TRBJ2-3 | TRBV7-3 | . | .
TGTGCCAGCAGCACAACTAGCGGGTTCACAGATACGCAGTATTTT | CASSTTSGFTDTQYF | TRBJ2-3 | TRBV7-9 | TRBD2 | .
TGCACCAGCAGAGGGGACAGGGGGCTATGGAACACTGAAGCTTTCTTT | CTSRGDRGLWNTEAFF | TRBJ1-1 | TRBV5-1 | TRBD1 | .
TGCGCCAGCAGCCAAGTATATAGCAATCAGCCCCAGCATTTT | CASSQVYSNQPQHF | TRBJ1-5 | TRBV4-1 | . | .
TGTGCCAGCAGTGAAGGGCAGGTGAAAACTGAAGCTTTCTTT | CASSEGQVKTEAFF | TRBJ1-1 | TRBV6-1 | . | .
TGTGCCAGCAGCGTAGGACAGCAGACAAATAATGAAAAACTGTTTTTT | CASSVGQQTNNEKLFF | TRBJ1-4 | TRBV9 | . | .
TGTGCCACCAGCAGACAGGGACAGGGGCCAAATCAGCCCCAGCATTTT | CATSRQGQGPNQPQHF | TRBJ1-5 | TRBV15 | TRBD1 | once
TGCAGCGCGGGGGACCGGCTGGAGACCCAGTACTTC | CSAGDRLETQYF | TRBJ2-5 | TRBV29-1 | . | .
TGTGCCAGCAGCTTAGGGCCGAAAGACTACGAGCAGTACTTC | CASSLGPKDYEQYF | TRBJ2-7 | TRBV11-2 | . | .
TGCGCCAGCAGCTTGACAAACCCCGGGGAGCTGTTTTTT | CASSLTNPGELFF | TRBJ2-2 | TRBV5-1 | . | .
TGCGCCAGCAGCTGGGGAGCGGGGGGGTCCTACAATGAGCAGTTCTTC | CASSWGAGGSYNEQFF | TRBJ2-1 | TRBV5-1 | TRBD2 | .
TGTGCCAGCAGCCCTCCGGGGGCTGGGGCCAACGTCCTGACTTTC | CASSPPGAGANVLTF | TRBJ2-6 | TRBV7-2 | . | .
TGTGCCAGCAGTTACCGTGGACAGATAAAGCAAGAGACCCAGTACTTC | CASSYRGQIKQETQYF | TRBJ2-5 | TRBV6-5 | . | .